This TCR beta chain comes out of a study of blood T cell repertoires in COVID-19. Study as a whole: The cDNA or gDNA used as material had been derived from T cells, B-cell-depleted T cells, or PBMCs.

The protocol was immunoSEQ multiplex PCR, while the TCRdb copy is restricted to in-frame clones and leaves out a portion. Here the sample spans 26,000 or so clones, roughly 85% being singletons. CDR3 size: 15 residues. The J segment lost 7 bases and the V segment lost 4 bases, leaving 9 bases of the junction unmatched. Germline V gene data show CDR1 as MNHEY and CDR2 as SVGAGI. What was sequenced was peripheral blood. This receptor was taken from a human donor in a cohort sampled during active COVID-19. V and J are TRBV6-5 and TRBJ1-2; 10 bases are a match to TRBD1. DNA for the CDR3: TGTGCCAGCAGTTCCCGGGACAGGGGTTTCTCTGGCTACACCTTC. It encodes CASSSRDRGFSGYTF.